The T cell receptor (beta chain) under discussion was sequenced for a study of blood T cell repertoires in COVID-19. Study details: T cells, B-cell-depleted T cells, or PBMCs supplied cDNA or gDNA.

The CDR3 length is 15 residues. The germline V gene encodes CDR1 SGHAT and CDR2 FQNNGV. Trimming removed 0 bases at V and 2 bases at J, with 8 bases between. In the study's own analysis: Quantification of nucleated cells was approximated via reference gene primer amplification. Profiled with immunoSEQ multiplex PCR; TCRdb holds only in-frame clones, not every one. V and J calls and clone size are those listed in that table; D and trimming were worked out from the DNA. The data contain about 150,000 clones, about 85% of them singletons. The chain uses TRBV11-2 and TRBJ1-5; D is uncertain. This TCR derives from a woman in her 70s with acute or convalescent COVID-19. Sequenced input: peripheral blood. CDR3 bases: TGTGCCAGCAGCTTAGACGGTCTCGGCAATCAGCCCCAGCATTTT. It is translated as CASSLDGLGNQPQHF.